This T cell receptor (beta chain) was identified during a study of beta chain features in type 1 diabetes. The CDR3 has 15 amino acids. V shed 4 bases, J shed 2 bases, and the junction held 5 bases outside the gene matches. Germline CDR1 and CDR2: MGHDK and SYGVNS. Expressed TCRB transcripts were sequenced because the entire RNA isolate underwent reverse transcription. TCRdb's copy holds only in-frame clones and misses some; the assay was immunoSEQ multiplex PCR. This table has about 620,000 clones, 15% to 17% appearing once. Notes on this clone: No antigen is known for it.

Overall study findings and caveats: These data did not resolve whether HLA type affects TCRB rearrangement.

J is TRBJ2-1 and V is TRBV25-1; the match to TRBD1 covers 7 bases. The origin of this receptor is a man younger than 30 in good health. The sequencing sample was made of naive CD4+ T cells from blood. Here the CDR3 DNA reads TGTGCCAGCAGTGGAAACAGGGGCCCCTACAATGAGCAGTTCTTC. This gives the protein CASSGNRGPYNEQFF.